This entry concerns a single TCR beta chain. Measured with immunoSEQ multiplex PCR; TCRdb has only the in-frame clones, and not every one. The data show some 160,000 clones, with around four fifths seen just once and approximately 8% held by the top ten. The sample comes from a study of blood T cell repertoires in COVID-19. This TCR was recovered from a woman aged 80 or over with COVID-19, enrolled during active disease. Sequences were obtained from peripheral blood.

The CDR3 DNA sequence: TGTGCCAGCAGTCGGACAGGGGGCATAGATACGCAGTATTTT. This sequence encodes CASSRTGGIDTQYF. The chain carries TRBV11-2 and TRBJ2-3, with TRBD1 identical over 11 bases. V lost 6 bases to trimming and J lost 5 bases; unmatched junction nucleotides: 4. Germline loops: CDR1 SGHAT, CDR2 FQNNGV. CDR3 length: 14 residues.